This T cell receptor beta chain comes out of a study of T cells in Graves' hyperthyroidism and ophthalmopathy. The CDR3 is 14 amino acids. Germline assignment: CDR1 MDHEN and CDR2 SYDVKM. The V and J ends lost 5 bases and 5 bases, in that order; junction bases with no gene match: 5. In this sample, this clonotype turned up many times. Its antigen is unidentified. It was RNA transcripts that yielded the amplified TCR beta CDR3 regions. The HTBI set primed first-round TCR CDR3 RT-PCR. TCRdb re-called the multiplex PCR reads through MiXCR, storing one row per CDR3 protein. Of 250,000 to 300,000 distinct CDR3 sequences in the sample, about a sixth were seen once. Study results and caveats: Blood shared most expanded thyroid clonotypes above 0.001. Ophthalmopathy, which appeared later, was predicted by the model a median approximately six months before onset.

Among ophthalmopathy patients, the Clinical Activity Score reached at least 3, the NOSPECS grade reached at least 4, and duration remained under 3 months. Each 10 ml fresh peripheral blood draw supplied the PBMCs. This TCR was sampled from a woman between 55 and 75 years old with Graves' ophthalmopathy. Sequencing used blood. The chain carries TRBV28 and TRBJ2-1, with 8 bases lining up with TRBD2. The CDR3 protein is CASSLTGGDNEQFF. The CDR3, as DNA: TGTGCCAGCAGTCTGACGGGGGGGGACAATGAGCAGTTCTTC.